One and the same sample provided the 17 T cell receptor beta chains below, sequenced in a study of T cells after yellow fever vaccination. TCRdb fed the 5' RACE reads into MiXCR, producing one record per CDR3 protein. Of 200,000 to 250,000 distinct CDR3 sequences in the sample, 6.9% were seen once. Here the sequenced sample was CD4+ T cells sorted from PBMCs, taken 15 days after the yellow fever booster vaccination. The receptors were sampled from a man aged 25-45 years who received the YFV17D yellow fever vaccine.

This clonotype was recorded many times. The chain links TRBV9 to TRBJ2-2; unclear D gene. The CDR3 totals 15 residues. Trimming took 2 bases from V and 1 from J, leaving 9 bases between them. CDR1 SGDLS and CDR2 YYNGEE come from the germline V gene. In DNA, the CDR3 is TGTGCCAGCAGCGTTGATCTACAGAACACCGGGGAGCTGTTTTTT. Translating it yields CASSVDLQNTGELFF. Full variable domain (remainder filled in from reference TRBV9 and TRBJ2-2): DSGVTQTPKHLITATGQRVTLRCSPRSGDLSVYWYQQSLDQGLQFLIQYYNGEERAKGNILERFSAQQFPDLHSELNLSSLELGDSALYFCASSVDLQNTGELFFGEGSRLTVL.

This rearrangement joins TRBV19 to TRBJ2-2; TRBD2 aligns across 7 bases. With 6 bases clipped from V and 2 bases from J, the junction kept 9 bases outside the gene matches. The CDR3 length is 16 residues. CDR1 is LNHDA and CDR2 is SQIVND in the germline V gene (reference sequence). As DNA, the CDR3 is TGTGCCAGTAGAGCCCTCCTAGCGGCTAACACCGGGGAGCTGTTTTTT. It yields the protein CASRALLAANTGELFF.

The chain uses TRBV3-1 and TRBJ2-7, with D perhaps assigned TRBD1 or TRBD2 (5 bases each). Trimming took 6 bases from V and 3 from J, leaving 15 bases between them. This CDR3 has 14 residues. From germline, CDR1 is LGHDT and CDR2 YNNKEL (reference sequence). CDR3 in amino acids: CASSRQTTYYEQYF. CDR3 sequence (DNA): TGTGCCAGCAGTAGACAGACTACCTACTACGAGCAGTACTTC.

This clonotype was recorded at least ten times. CDR3 in DNA: TGCAGTGCTAGCCTTCCTGTTCCCGGTCAGCCCCAGCATTTT. Translating gives CSASLPVPGQPQHF. The V and J genes are TRBV20-1 and TRBJ1-5; D gene unclear. V lost 3 bases and J lost 6, with 15 bases in between. Per the germline V gene, CDR1 is DFQATT and CDR2 is SNEGSKA (reference sequence). The CDR3 is made up of 14 amino acids.

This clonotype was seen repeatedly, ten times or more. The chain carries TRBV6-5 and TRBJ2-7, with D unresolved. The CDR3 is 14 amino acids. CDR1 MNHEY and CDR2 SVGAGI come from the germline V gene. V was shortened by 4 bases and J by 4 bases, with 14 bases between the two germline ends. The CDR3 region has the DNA TGTGCCAGCAGTTCTCCCCCAAAACTTTACGAGCAGTACTTC. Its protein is CASSSPPKLYEQYF.

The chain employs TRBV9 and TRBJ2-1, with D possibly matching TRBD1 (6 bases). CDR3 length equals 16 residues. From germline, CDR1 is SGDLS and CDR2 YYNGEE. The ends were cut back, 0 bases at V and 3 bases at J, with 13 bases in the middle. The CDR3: CASSVEHRADYNEQFF. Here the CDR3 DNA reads TGTGCCAGCAGCGTAGAGCACAGGGCAGACTACAATGAGCAGTTCTTC.

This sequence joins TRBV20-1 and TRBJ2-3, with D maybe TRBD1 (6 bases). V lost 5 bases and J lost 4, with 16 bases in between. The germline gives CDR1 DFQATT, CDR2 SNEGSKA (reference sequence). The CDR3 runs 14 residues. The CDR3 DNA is TGCAGTGCTTGGACAGTAAGAAATTCAGATACGCAGTATTTT. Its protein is CSAWTVRNSDTQYF.

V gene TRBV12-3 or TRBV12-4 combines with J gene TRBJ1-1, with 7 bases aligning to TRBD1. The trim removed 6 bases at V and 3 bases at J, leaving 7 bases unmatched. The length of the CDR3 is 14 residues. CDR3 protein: CASRLLDRDTEAFF. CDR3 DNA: TGTGCCAGCAGGCTACTCGACAGGGACACTGAAGCTTTCTTT.

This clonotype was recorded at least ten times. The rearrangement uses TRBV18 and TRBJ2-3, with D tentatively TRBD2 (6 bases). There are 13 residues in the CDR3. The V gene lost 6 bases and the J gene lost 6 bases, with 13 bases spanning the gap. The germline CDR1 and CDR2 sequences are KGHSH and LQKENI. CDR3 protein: CASSPGLYDTQYF. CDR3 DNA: TGTGCCAGCTCCCCGGGACTTTACGATACGCAGTATTTT.

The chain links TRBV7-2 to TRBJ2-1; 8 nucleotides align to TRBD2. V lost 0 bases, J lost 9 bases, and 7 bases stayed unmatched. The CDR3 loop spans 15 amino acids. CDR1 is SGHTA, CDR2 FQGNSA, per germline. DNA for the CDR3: TGTGCCAGCAGCTTAGCCACTAGCGGCTACCGTGAGCAGTTCTTC. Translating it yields CASSLATSGYREQFF.

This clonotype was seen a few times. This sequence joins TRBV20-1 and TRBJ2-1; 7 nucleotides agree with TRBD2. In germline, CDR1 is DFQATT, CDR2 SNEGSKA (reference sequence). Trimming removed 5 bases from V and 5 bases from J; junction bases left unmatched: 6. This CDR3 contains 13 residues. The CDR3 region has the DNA TGCAGTGCTGGGGGAGGGCTCAACAATGAGCAGTTCTTC. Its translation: CSAGGGLNNEQFF.

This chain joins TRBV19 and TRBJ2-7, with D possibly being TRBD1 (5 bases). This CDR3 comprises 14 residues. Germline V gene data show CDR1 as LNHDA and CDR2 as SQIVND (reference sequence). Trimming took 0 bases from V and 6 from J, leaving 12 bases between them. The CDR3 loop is CASSIDSARGEQYF. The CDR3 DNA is TGTGCCAGTAGTATAGACAGCGCAAGGGGCGAGCAGTACTTC.

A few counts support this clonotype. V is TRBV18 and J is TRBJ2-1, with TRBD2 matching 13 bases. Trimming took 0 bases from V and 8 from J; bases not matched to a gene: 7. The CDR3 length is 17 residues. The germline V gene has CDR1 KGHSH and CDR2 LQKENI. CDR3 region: CASSPPGRTSGSDEQFF. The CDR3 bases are TGTGCCAGCTCACCACCAGGACGGACTAGCGGGAGCGATGAGCAGTTCTTC. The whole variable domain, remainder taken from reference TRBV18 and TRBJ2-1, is NAGVMQNPRHLVRRRGQEARLRCSPMKGHSHVYWYRQLPEEGLKFMVYLQKENIIDESGMPKERFSAEFPKEGPSILRIQQVVRGDSAAYFCASSPPGRTSGSDEQFFGPGTRLTVL.

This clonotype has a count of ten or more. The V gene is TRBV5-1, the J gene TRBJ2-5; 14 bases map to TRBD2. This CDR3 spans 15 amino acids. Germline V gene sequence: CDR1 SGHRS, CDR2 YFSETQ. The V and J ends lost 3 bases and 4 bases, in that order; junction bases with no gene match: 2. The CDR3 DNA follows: TGCGCCAGCAGCTCGACTAGCGGGAGGGGAGAGACCCAGTACTTC. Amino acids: CASSSTSGRGETQYF.

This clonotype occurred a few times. This CDR3 is CASSSTGTGMATDTQYF. CDR3 in DNA: TGTGCCAGCAGCTCTACGGGGACAGGGATGGCGACAGATACGCAGTATTTT. V gene TRBV7-2 combines with J gene TRBJ2-3; 9 bases agree with TRBD1. The CDR3 is made up of 17 amino acids. V shed 4 bases and J 3 bases; nucleotides not matched to a gene: 11. Germline V gene lookup returns CDR1 SGHTA and CDR2 FQGNSA.

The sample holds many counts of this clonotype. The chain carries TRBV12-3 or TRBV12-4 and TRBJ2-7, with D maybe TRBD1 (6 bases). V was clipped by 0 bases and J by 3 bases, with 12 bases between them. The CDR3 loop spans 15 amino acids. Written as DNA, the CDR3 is TGTGCCAGCAGTTTAGCGCTGGACAGCTTCTACGAGCAGTACTTC. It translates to CASSLALDSFYEQYF.

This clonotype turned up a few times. The CDR3 DNA sequence: TGCAGTGCTAGAGTCAATAAGGGGTCCGGGGTAGCTTTCTTT. This translates into CSARVNKGSGVAFF. The chain joins TRBV20-1 to TRBJ1-1, with TRBD1 as a possible D gene (5 bases). Looked up from germline, CDR1 is DFQATT and CDR2 is SNEGSKA (reference sequence). This CDR3 region has 14 residues. V was pared by 1 base and J by 10 bases, with 19 bases between.